This T cell receptor beta chain was observed in a study of identical twins. Overall study findings and caveats: Because invariant MAIT and iNKT cells could be present, zero-insertion analyses could be partly confounded. Out-of-frame beta chain sequences displayed weaker excess sharing between twins. The models gave estimates that fell short of the out-of-frame TCR alpha sharing seen in monozygotic twins. Out-of-frame alpha sequences shared by twins were enriched for low generation probability.

The J segment lost 6 bases and the V segment lost 0 bases, leaving 8 bases of the junction unmatched. CDR3 size: 16 residues. The germline V gene encodes CDR1 KGHSH and CDR2 LQKENI. Note on this clonotype: Its matching antigen is unknown.

TCRdb recomputed calls from the 5' RACE reads with MiXCR, one row per CDR3 protein. This table has about 890,000 distinct CDR3 sequences, over 9% appearing once. These same records also appear under a second study, on yellow fever vaccine responses in identical twins.

The sample taken for sequencing was PBMCs. This chain uses TRBV18 with TRBJ2-1, with 7 bases identical to TRBD1. The clonotype comes from a woman younger than 30 in good health. CDR3 in amino acids: CASSPPVTGSRNEQFF. The CDR3 nucleotides read TGTGCCAGCTCACCACCGGTGACAGGGTCCCGCAATGAGCAGTTCTTC.